The 10 T cell receptor beta chains presented below share a single source sample, sequenced in a study of blood T cell repertoires in COVID-19. Measured with immunoSEQ multiplex PCR; TCRdb has only the in-frame clones, and not every one. The profile shows more than 350,000 clones, 80% to 90% of them singletons. The sequenced sample was PBMCs or T cells enriched from blood (not recorded which). These receptors were obtained from a man younger than 35 who had recovered from COVID-19.

This rearrangement joins TRBV9 to TRBJ1-1; TRBD1 matches 11 bases. The CDR3 is made up of 16 amino acids. Germline V gives CDR1 SGDLS, CDR2 YYNGEE. The junction had 6 bases not matched to a gene; V was cut back by 0 bases and J by 5 bases. The CDR3 here is CASSVGTGGRGTEAFF. The CDR3 coding sequence is TGTGCCAGCAGCGTAGGGACAGGGGGCCGCGGAACTGAAGCTTTCTTT.

V is TRBV7-8 and J is TRBJ1-2; the match to TRBD1 covers 7 bases. The V gene's germline CDR1 is SGHVS and CDR2 FQNEAQ. V lost 0 bases, J lost 2 bases, and 3 bases stayed unmatched. The CDR3 contains 15 residues. DNA of the CDR3: TGTGCCAGCAGCTTAGCGCCGGGACAGAACTATGGCTACACCTTC. Translation: CASSLAPGQNYGYTF.

The CDR3 DNA follows: TGTGCCAGCAGCCAAGTCGGGACTAGCGGCACCTACAATGAGCAGTTCTTC. Amino acid sequence: CASSQVGTSGTYNEQFF. This rearrangement joins TRBV4-2 to TRBJ2-1, with 11 nucleotides matching TRBD2. V dropped 1 base and J dropped 2; count of bases not matched to a gene: 4. The V gene's germline CDR1 is LGHNA and CDR2 YNFKEQ. The CDR3 loop spans 17 amino acids.

This clone was seen a few times. The genes are TRBV7-3 and TRBJ1-1, with 7 positions matching TRBD1. The ends lost 6 bases at V and 1 base at J; junction bases unmatched: 8. The V gene's germline CDR1 is SGHTA and CDR2 FQGTGA. The CDR3 totals 15 residues. The CDR3 DNA sequence: TGTGCCAGCAGACTGGACAGGATGCAGAACACTGAAGCTTTCTTT. Translating gives CASRLDRMQNTEAFF.

The rearrangement links TRBV28 to TRBJ1-2, with TRBD1 as a possible D gene (6 bases). Between the trimmed V and J ends, which lost 3 bases and 7 bases, there was a span of 12 bases. The CDR3 consists of 13 residues. Germline-derived CDR1 and CDR2 are MDHEN and SYDVKM. The chain's CDR3 is CASSLLGGGGYTF. For the CDR3, the DNA is TGTGCCAGCAGTTTGCTAGGGGGGGGTGGCTACACCTTC.

The chain has TRBV24-1 and TRBJ2-1; 10 bases line up with TRBD2. The CDR3 length is 15 residues. With 4 bases clipped from V and 7 bases from J, the junction kept 6 bases outside the gene matches. In germline, CDR1 is KGHDR, CDR2 SFDVKD. This CDR3 is CATSEVSGRLNEQFF. Here the CDR3 DNA reads TGTGCCACCAGTGAGGTTAGCGGGAGGCTAAATGAGCAGTTCTTC.

The rearrangement uses TRBV7-2 and TRBJ2-1; 8 nucleotides agree with TRBD2. Germline CDR1 reads SGHTA; CDR2 reads FQGNSA. After removal of 2 bases from V and 3 bases from J, the junction contained 9 bases not matched to a gene. The CDR3 has 17 amino acids. CDR3 DNA sequence: TGTGCCAGCAGCTTATCCTTAGCGGGAAAGCTCTACAATGAGCAGTTCTTC. This gives the protein CASSLSLAGKLYNEQFF. The whole variable domain, filled in from reference TRBV7-2 and TRBJ2-1, reads GAGVSQSPSNKVTEKGKDVELRCDPISGHTALYWYRQSLGQGLEFLIYFQGNSAPDKSGLPSDRFSAERTGGSVSTLTIQRTQQEDSAVYLCASSLSLAGKLYNEQFFGPGTRLTVL.

V usage is TRBV28 and J usage is TRBJ2-2; 9 nucleotides align to TRBD2. Germline V lookup: CDR1 MDHEN, CDR2 SYDVKM. The CDR3 sequence is 14 residues long. J gave up 6 bases and V 8 bases, and 7 bases lay outside the gene matches. CDR3 amino acids: CASVVSGSSGELFF. The CDR3 region has the DNA TGTGCCAGCGTTGTTAGCGGGAGTTCCGGGGAGCTGTTTTTT.

Concerning this clone itself: One junction end disagrees with the germline gene, perhaps due to a read error. The J gene is TRBJ2-7, the V gene TRBV28; 9 nucleotides line up with TRBD2. CDR3 length: 14 amino acids. Looked up from germline, CDR1 is MDHEN and CDR2 is SYDVKM. CDR3 DNA: TGTGCCAGCAGTCCGTATCCCGTACTAGCGGGTTCTTCCTTC. It is translated as CASSPYPVLAGSSF.

The V and J genes are TRBV7-3 and TRBJ2-2; 8 bases map to TRBD1. Per germline, CDR1 SGHTA and CDR2 FQGTGA. The CDR3 covers 19 residues. V gave up 1 base and J gave up 1 base; unmatched junction bases: 11. CDR3 DNA sequence: TGTGCCAGCAGCTTAAATGGGACAGGTAAGATCTTGAACACCGGGGAGCTGTTTTTT. As protein: CASSLNGTGKILNTGELFF. The entire variable domain, with the rest obtained from reference TRBV7-3 and TRBJ2-2, is as follows: GAGVSQTPSNKVTEKGKYVELRCDPISGHTALYWYRQSLGQGPEFLIYFQGTGAADDSGLPNDRFFAVRPEGSVSTLKIQRTERGDSAVYLCASSLNGTGKILNTGELFFGEGSRLTVL.